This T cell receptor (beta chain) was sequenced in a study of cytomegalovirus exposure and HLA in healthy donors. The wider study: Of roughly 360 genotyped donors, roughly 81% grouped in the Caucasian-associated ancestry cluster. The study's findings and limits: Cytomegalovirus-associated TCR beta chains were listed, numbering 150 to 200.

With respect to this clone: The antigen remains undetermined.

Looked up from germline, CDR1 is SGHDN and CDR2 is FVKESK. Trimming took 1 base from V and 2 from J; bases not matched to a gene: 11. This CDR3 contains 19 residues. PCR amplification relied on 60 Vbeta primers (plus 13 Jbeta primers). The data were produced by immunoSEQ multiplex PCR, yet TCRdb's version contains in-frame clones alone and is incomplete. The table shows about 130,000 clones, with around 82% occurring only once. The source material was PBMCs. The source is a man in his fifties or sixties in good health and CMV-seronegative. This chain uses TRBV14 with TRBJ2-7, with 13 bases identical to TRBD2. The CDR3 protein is CASSQGRGLAGQTPYEQYF. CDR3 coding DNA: TGTGCCAGCAGCCAAGGTCGGGGACTAGCGGGACAGACTCCCTACGAGCAGTACTTC.